A selection of T cell receptor beta chains follows, all from one sample in a study of blood T cells in healthy people across ages. Each CDR3 protein is one row after TCRdb ran MiXCR on the 5' RACE reads. The sample has hundreds of thousands of distinct CDR3 sequences; around three fifths are singletons. Sequencing was carried out using blood. The receptors stem from a man aged 35 to 55 in good health. Both conserved end residues are part of each CDR3. A D gene is named only where the DNA matches it firmly. Expanded clones are given a class, and other clones once, few, many or no size at all.

D gene,V gene,J gene,clone size,CDR3 protein,CDR3 DNA
.,TRBV12-3/TRBV12-4,TRBJ1-6,.,CASSLGKHPNSPLHF,TGTGCCAGCAGTTTGGGCAAGCACCCAAATTCACCCCTCCACTTT
.,TRBV20-1,TRBJ1-6,.,CSASGGAYNSPLHF,TGCAGTGCTAGCGGGGGGGCCTATAATTCACCCCTCCACTTT
.,TRBV11-3,TRBJ2-3,.,CASSLDLTQYF,TGTGCAAGTAGCTTAGACCTTACGCAGTATTTT
.,TRBV11-2,TRBJ2-2,.,CASSLILANTGELFF,TGTGCCAGCAGCTTAATCTTGGCGAACACCGGGGAGCTGTTTTTT
.,TRBV28,TRBJ2-4,.,CASSTGTETQWYF,TGTGCCAGCAGTACCGGGACGGAAACCCAGTGGTACTTC
.,TRBV4-2,TRBJ1-2,.,CASSQLIRRGQSEYNYGYTF,TGTGCCAGCAGCCAATTAATAAGGCGCGGACAGTCAGAGTATAACTATGGCTACACCTTC
.,TRBV28,TRBJ2-4,once,CASKGSSRSHF,TGTGCCAGCAAGGGGTCCTCACGTTCCCACTTC
.,TRBV2,TRBJ2-7,.,CASSEASGRRYEQYF,TGTGCCAGCAGTGAAGCTAGCGGCCGGAGGTACGAGCAGTACTTC
TRBD2,TRBV27,TRBJ2-7,.,CASSPMRLAGGPVDEQYF,TGTGCCAGCAGTCCTATGCGACTAGCGGGAGGCCCCGTTGACGAGCAGTACTTC
TRBD2,TRBV4-2,TRBJ2-1,.,CASSQALAGAYNEQFF,TGTGCCAGCAGCCAGGCACTAGCGGGGGCCTACAATGAGCAGTTCTTC
TRBD2,TRBV27,TRBJ2-3,few,CASSFGGGRDTQYF,TGTGCCAGCAGTTTTGGGGGAGGGCGCGATACGCAGTATTTT
TRBD2,TRBV6-6,TRBJ2-5,.,CASRLGLAGGVRETQYF,TGTGCCAGCAGACTGGGACTAGCGGGAGGAGTGAGAGAGACCCAGTACTTC
.,TRBV9,TRBJ2-3,many,CASSVRGVNTQYF,TGTGCCAGCAGCGTCAGGGGGGTCAATACGCAGTATTTT
.,TRBV10-3,TRBJ2-7,.,CAISDTTYEQYF,TGTGCCATCTCGGATACAACCTACGAGCAGTACTTC
TRBD2,TRBV5-6,TRBJ2-5,.,CASSWASGSFETQYF,TGTGCCAGCAGCTGGGCTAGCGGGAGTTTTGAGACCCAGTACTTC
.,TRBV28,TRBJ2-2,.,CASSLLSSNTGELFF,TGTGCCAGCAGTTTATTATCTTCGAACACCGGGGAGCTGTTTTTT
.,TRBV29-1,TRBJ2-6,.,CSFRASGVLTF,TGCAGCTTCAGGGCCTCAGGTGTCCTGACTTTC
TRBD1,TRBV9,TRBJ2-6,.,CASSGWTGGFPGANVLTF,TGTGCCAGCAGCGGGTGGACAGGGGGTTTTCCTGGGGCCAACGTCCTGACTTTC
.,TRBV12-3/TRBV12-4,TRBJ1-2,.,CASQSGLDGYTF,TGTGCCTCCCAGTCGGGGTTAGACGGCTACACCTTC
.,TRBV11-2,TRBJ1-4,.,CASSLLGSTNEKLFF,TGTGCCAGCAGCTTACTCGGCTCAACTAATGAAAAACTGTTTTTT
.,TRBV29-1,TRBJ1-1,.,CSVESSYTEAFF,TGCAGCGTTGAAAGTAGCTACACTGAAGCTTTCTTT
.,TRBV9,TRBJ2-5,.,CASSLGGANEETQYF,TGTGCCAGCAGCCTTGGGGGGGCTAATGAAGAGACCCAGTACTTC
TRBD2,TRBV29-1,TRBJ2-5,few,CSVEPRIAGIQETQYF,TGCAGCGTTGAACCTAGGATAGCGGGTATCCAAGAGACCCAGTACTTC
.,TRBV7-9,TRBJ2-7,few,CASSLNSGGEQYF,TGTGCCAGCAGCTTAAATTCCGGGGGCGAGCAGTACTTC
TRBD2,TRBV11-3,TRBJ2-2,.,CASNRLARNTGELFF,TGTGCCAGCAACCGACTAGCGCGGAACACCGGGGAGCTGTTTTTT
.,TRBV5-1,TRBJ1-2,.,CASSLETRDYGYTF,TGCGCCAGCAGCTTGGAGACAAGAGACTATGGCTACACCTTC
TRBD1,TRBV11-3,TRBJ2-1,.,CASSLGGTGNNEQFF,TGTGCCAGCAGCTTAGGTGGGACAGGGAACAATGAGCAGTTCTTC
.,TRBV7-8,TRBJ2-1,.,CASSQGGRNEQFF,TGTGCCAGCAGTCAAGGCGGGCGAAATGAGCAGTTCTTC
.,TRBV12-3/TRBV12-4,TRBJ1-5,.,CASSLKSDSNQPQHF,TGTGCCAGCAGTTTGAAGTCAGATAGCAATCAGCCCCAGCATTTT
.,TRBV2,TRBJ2-7,many,CASSTYEQYF,TGTGCCAGCAGTACCTACGAGCAGTACTTC
TRBD1,TRBV9,TRBJ1-2,.,CASSVDEGARRGYTF,TGTGCCAGCAGCGTAGATGAGGGGGCGCGCCGAGGCTACACCTTC
TRBD1,TRBV7-9,TRBJ2-7,.,CASSHPGQGISYEQYF,TGTGCCAGCAGCCATCCTGGACAGGGGATATCCTACGAGCAGTACTTC
.,TRBV25-1,TRBJ2-7,few,CASRRGNSYEQYF,TGTGCCAGCAGGAGGGGCAATTCCTACGAGCAGTACTTC
.,TRBV29-1,TRBJ2-7,.,CSVGTGYEQYF,TGCAGCGTTGGAACAGGGTACGAGCAGTACTTC
TRBD2,TRBV7-9,TRBJ2-2,.,CASSTSGRGNTGELFF,TGTGCCAGCAGCACCAGCGGGAGGGGCAACACCGGGGAGCTGTTTTTT
TRBD1,TRBV5-4,TRBJ2-7,medium-sized,CASSPDRDYEQYF,TGTGCCAGCAGCCCGGACAGGGATTACGAGCAGTACTTC
TRBD2,TRBV12-3/TRBV12-4,TRBJ2-3,.,CASRKAGPTSTDTQYF,TGTGCCAGCAGAAAAGCGGGGCCTACCTCCACAGATACGCAGTATTTT
TRBD2,TRBV5-1,TRBJ2-7,.,CASSRTSGASGDEQYF,TGCGCCAGCAGCCGGACTAGCGGAGCCTCTGGGGACGAGCAGTACTTC
TRBD2,TRBV6-2/TRBV6-3,TRBJ2-5,.,CASSYSLAAGGEQYF,TGTGCCAGCAGTTACTCCCTAGCGGCCGGAGGAGAGCAGTACTTC
.,TRBV18,TRBJ1-5,many,CASSLHSESQPQHF,TGTGCCAGCTCACTTCATTCAGAAAGCCAGCCCCAGCATTTT
.,TRBV4-3,TRBJ1-5,few,CASSGGRNQPQHF,TGCGCCAGCAGCGGGGGCCGCAATCAGCCCCAGCATTTT
TRBD2,TRBV7-2,TRBJ2-5,few,CASSPPGLEETQYF,TGTGCCAGCAGCCCGCCGGGACTAGAAGAGACCCAGTACTTC
.,TRBV20-1,TRBJ2-4,.,CSAPYPGKNIQYF,TGCAGTGCTCCCTACCCGGGGAAAAACATTCAGTACTTC
TRBD2,TRBV15,TRBJ2-7,.,CATSRQREGRYEQYF,TGTGCCACCAGCAGGCAGCGGGAGGGCCGGTACGAGCAGTACTTC
.,TRBV28,TRBJ1-5,few,CASRKVNQPQHF,TGTGCCAGCAGAAAGGTGAATCAGCCCCAGCATTTT
.,TRBV27,TRBJ1-2,.,CASSLSRESGYTF,TGTGCCAGCAGTTTATCGAGGGAGAGCGGCTACACCTTC
TRBD1,TRBV9,TRBJ2-3,.,CASAQGDSTDTQYF,TGTGCCAGCGCACAGGGGGATAGCACAGATACGCAGTATTTT
.,TRBV7-3,TRBJ1-4,.,CASSPMRGEKLFF,TGTGCCAGCAGCCCAATGAGAGGGGAAAAACTGTTTTTT
.,TRBV6-1,TRBJ2-5,.,CASSEIGEREETQYF,TGTGCCAGCAGTGAAATTGGGGAACGGGAGGAGACCCAGTACTTC
.,TRBV7-9,TRBJ2-5,many,CASSLSVTGETQYF,TGTGCCAGCAGCTTGTCCGTTACGGGAGAGACCCAGTACTTC
.,TRBV6-2/TRBV6-3,TRBJ2-7,many,CASSYRRGWDYEQYF,TGTGCCAGCAGTTACCGCAGGGGCTGGGACTACGAGCAGTACTTC